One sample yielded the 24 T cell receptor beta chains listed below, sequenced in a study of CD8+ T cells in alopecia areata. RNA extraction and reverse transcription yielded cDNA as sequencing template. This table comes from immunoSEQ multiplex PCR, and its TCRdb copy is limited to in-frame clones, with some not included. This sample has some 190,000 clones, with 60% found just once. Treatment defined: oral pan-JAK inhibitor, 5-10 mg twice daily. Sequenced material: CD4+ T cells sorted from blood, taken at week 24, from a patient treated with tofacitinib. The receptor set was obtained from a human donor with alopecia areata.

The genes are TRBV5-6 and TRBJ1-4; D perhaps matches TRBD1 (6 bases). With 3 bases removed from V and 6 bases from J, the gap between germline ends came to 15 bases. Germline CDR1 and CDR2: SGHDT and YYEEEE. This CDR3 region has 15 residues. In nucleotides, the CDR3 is TGTGCCAGCAGCTCAATCCGGGACATGGATGAAAAACTGTTTTTT. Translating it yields CASSSIRDMDEKLFF.

The CDR3: CSVREGAHSPLHF. The CDR3 DNA sequence: TGCAGCGTTAGGGAAGGGGCCCACTCACCCCTCCACTTT. The chain links TRBV29-1 to TRBJ1-6, with a tentative D call TRBD1 (5 bases). The germline V gene encodes CDR1 SQVTM and CDR2 ANQGSEA. CDR3 length equals 13 residues. The ends were cut back, 5 bases at V and 10 bases at J, with 15 bases in the middle.

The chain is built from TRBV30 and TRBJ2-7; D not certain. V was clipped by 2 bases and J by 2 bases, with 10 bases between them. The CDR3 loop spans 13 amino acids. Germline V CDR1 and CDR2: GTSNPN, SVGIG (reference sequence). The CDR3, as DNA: TGTGCCTGGAGTAGGAAGGAAACCTACGAGCAGTACTTC. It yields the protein CAWSRKETYEQYF. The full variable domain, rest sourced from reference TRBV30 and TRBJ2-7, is SQTIHQWPATLVQPVGSPLSLECTVEGTSNPNLYWYRQAAGRGLQLLFYSVGIGQISSEVPQNLSASRPQDRQFILSSKKLLLSDSGFYLCAWSRKETYEQYFGPGTRLTVT.

CDR3 sequence: CASRRQTTYNEQFF. In DNA form, the CDR3 reads TGCGCCAGCAGAAGACAGACAACCTACAATGAGCAGTTCTTC. The chain recombines TRBV10-2 with TRBJ2-1, with D perhaps TRBD1 (5 bases). Germline CDR1 is WSHSY and CDR2 is SAAADI. V lost 6 bases to trimming and J lost 2 bases, with 11 bases between them. There are 14 residues in the CDR3.

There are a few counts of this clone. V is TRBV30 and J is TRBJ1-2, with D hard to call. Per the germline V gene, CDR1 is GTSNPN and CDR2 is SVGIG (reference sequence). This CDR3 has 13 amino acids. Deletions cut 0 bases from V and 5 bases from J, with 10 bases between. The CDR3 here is CAWSVLKGYGYTF. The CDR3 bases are TGTGCCTGGAGTGTACTAAAGGGTTATGGCTACACCTTC.

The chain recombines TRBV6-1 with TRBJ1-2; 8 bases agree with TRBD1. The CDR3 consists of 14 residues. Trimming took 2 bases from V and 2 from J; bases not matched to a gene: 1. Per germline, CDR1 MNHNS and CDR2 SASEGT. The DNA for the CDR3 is TGTGCCAGCAGTGAAAGACAGGGGAACTATGGCTACACCTTC. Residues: CASSERQGNYGYTF.

The CDR3 spells CASSVRDEGIQYF. CDR3 in DNA: TGTGCCAGCAGCGTTCGGGACGAGGGCATTCAGTACTTC. The V gene is TRBV9, the J gene TRBJ2-4; tentatively, D is TRBD1 or TRBD2 (5 bases each). V was pared by 2 bases and J by 9 bases, with 12 bases between. The germline V gene encodes CDR1 SGDLS and CDR2 YYNGEE. The CDR3 has 13 amino acids.

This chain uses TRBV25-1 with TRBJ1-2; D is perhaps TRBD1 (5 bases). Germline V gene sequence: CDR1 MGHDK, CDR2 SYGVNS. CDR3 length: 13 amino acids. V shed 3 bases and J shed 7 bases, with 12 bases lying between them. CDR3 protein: CASSEVGRSGYTF. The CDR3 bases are TGTGCCAGCAGTGAGGTGGGGCGAAGTGGCTACACCTTC.

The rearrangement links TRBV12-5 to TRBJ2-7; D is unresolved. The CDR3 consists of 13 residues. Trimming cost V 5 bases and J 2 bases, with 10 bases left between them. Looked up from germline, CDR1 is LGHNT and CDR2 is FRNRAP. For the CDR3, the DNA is TGTGCTAGTGGTCTTACACCTACCTACGAGCAGTACTTC. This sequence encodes CASGLTPTYEQYF.

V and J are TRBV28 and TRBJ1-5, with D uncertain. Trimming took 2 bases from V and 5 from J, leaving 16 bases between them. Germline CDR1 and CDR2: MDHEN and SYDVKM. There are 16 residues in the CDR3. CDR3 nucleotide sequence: TGTGCCAGCAGTTTAAGTGGATTGAAGGGAGATCAGCCCCAGCATTTT. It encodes CASSLSGLKGDQPQHF.

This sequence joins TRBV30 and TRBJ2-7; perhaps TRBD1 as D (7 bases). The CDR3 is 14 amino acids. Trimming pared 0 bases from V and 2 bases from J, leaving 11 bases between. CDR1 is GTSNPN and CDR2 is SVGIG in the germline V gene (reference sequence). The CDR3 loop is CAWSVPGGTYEQYF. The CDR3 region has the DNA TGTGCCTGGAGTGTACCAGGGGGGACCTACGAGCAGTACTTC.

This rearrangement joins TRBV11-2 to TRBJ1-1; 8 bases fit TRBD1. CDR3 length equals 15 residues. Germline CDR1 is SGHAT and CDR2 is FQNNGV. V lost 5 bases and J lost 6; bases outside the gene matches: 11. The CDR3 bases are TGTGCCAGCAGCCTCTTGGGACAGGTTGTGGCTGAAGCTTTCTTT. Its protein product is CASSLLGQVVAEAFF.

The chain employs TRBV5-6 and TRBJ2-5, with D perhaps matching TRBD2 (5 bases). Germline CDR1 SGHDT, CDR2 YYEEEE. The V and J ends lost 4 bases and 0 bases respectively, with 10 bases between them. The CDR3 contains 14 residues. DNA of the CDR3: TGTGCCAGCAGCCGCAGAGGGAACCAAGAGACCCAGTACTTC. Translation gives CASSRRGNQETQYF.

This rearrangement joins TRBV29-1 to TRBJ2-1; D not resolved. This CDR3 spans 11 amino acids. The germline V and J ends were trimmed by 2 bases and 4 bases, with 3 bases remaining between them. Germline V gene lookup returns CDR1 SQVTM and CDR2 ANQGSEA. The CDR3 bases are TGCAGCGTTGAAAATTACAATGAGCAGTTCTTC. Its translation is CSVENYNEQFF.

The CDR3 is CASSPPKAGTDTQYF. Here the CDR3 DNA reads TGTGCCAGCAGCCCTCCAAAGGCTGGCACAGATACGCAGTATTTT. The chain joins TRBV28 to TRBJ2-3; D uncertain. The germline V gene encodes CDR1 MDHEN and CDR2 SYDVKM. Trimming pared 6 bases from V and 1 base from J, leaving 14 bases between. The CDR3 length is 15 residues.

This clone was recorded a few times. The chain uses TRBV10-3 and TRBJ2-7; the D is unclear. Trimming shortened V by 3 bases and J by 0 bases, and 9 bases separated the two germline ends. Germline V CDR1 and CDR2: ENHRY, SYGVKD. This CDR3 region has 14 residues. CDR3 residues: CAISDGRSSYEQYF. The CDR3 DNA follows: TGTGCCATCAGTGACGGCAGAAGCTCCTACGAGCAGTACTTC.

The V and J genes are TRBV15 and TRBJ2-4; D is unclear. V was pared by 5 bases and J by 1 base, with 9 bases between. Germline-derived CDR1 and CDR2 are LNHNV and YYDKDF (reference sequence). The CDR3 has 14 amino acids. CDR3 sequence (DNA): TGTGCCACCAGCCAACGGGCGGCCAAAAACATTCAGTACTTC. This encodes CATSQRAAKNIQYF.

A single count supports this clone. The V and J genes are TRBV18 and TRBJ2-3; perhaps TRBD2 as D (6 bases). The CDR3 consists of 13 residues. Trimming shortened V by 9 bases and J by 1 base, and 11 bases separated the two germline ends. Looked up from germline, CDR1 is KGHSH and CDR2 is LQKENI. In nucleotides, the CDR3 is TGTGCCAGTGCCGGCGGGGGCACAGATACGCAGTATTTT. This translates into CASAGGGTDTQYF.

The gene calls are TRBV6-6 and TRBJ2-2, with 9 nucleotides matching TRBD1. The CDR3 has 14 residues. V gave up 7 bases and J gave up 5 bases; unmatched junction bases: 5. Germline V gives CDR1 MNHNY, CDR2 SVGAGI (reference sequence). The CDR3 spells CASKGTGNTGELFF. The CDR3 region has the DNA TGTGCCAGCAAGGGGACAGGGAATACCGGGGAGCTGTTTTTT.

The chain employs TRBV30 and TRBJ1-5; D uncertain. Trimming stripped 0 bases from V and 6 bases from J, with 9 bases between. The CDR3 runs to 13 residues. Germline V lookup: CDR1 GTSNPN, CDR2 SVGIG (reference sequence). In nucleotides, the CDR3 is TGTGCCTGGAGTGTAGGGCTTAGTCAGCCCCAGCATTTT. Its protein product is CAWSVGLSQPQHF.

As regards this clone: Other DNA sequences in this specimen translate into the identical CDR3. The CDR3 region has the DNA TGCGCCAGCAGCCGGGATAATTCCTACGAGCAGTACTTC. This codes for CASSRDNSYEQYF. The chain employs TRBV5-1 and TRBJ2-7; TRBD2 is a possible D gene (5 bases). The V and J ends lost 4 bases and 1 base respectively, with 9 bases between them. This CDR3 contains 13 residues. Germline CDR1 and CDR2: SGHRS and YFSETQ.

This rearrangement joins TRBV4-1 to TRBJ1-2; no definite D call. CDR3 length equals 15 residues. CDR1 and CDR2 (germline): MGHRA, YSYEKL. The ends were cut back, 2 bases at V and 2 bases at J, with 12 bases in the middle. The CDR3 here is CASSQLRASNYGYTF. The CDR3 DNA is TGCGCCAGCAGCCAATTAAGGGCGTCCAACTATGGCTACACCTTC.

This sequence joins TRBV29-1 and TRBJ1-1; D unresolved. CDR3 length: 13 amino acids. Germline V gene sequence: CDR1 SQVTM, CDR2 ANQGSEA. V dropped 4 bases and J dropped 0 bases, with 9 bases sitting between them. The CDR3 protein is CSVGHRLNTEAFF. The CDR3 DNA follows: TGCAGCGTTGGCCACAGATTGAACACTGAAGCTTTCTTT.

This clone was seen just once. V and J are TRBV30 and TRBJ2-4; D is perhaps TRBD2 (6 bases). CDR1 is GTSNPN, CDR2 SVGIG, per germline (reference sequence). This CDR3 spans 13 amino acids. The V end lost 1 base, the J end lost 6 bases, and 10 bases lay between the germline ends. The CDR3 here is CAWSAGDLNIQYF. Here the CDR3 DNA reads TGTGCCTGGAGTGCCGGGGACTTAAACATTCAGTACTTC.